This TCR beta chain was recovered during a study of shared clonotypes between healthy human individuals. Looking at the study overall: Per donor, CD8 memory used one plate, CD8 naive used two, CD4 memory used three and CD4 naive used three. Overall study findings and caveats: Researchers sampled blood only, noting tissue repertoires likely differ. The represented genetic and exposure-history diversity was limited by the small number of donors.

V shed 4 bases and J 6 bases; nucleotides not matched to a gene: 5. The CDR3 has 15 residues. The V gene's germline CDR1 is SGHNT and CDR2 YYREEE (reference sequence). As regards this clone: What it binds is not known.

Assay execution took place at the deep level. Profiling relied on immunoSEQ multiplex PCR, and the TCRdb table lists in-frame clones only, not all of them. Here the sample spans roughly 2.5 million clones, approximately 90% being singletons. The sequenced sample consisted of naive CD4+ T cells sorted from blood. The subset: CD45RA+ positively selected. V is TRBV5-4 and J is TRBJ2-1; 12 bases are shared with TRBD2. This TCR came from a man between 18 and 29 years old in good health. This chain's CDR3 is CASSQGLAGINEQFF. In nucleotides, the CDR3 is TGTGCCAGCAGCCAGGGACTAGCGGGCATCAATGAGCAGTTCTTC.